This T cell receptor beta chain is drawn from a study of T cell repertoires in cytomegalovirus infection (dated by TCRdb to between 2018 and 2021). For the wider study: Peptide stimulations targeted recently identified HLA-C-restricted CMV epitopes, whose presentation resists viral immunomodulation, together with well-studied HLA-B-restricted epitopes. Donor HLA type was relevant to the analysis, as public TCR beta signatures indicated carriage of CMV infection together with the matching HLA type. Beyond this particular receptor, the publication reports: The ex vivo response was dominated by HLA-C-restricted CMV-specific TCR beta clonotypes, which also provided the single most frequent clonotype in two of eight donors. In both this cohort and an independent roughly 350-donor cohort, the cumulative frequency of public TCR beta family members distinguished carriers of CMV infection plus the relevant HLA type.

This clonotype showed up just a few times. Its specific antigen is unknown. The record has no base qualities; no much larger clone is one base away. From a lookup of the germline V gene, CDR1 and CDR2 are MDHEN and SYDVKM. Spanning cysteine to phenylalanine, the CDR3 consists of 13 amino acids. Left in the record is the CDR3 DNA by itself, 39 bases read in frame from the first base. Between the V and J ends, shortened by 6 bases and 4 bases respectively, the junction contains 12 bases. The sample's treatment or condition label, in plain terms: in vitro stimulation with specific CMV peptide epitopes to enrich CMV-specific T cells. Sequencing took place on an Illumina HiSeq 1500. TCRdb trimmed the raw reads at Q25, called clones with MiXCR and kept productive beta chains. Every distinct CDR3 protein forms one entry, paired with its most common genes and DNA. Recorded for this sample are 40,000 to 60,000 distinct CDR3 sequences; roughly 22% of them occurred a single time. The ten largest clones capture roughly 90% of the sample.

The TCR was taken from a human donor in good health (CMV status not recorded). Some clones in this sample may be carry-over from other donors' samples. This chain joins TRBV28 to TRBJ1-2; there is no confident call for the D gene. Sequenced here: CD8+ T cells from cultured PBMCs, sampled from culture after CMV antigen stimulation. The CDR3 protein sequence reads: CASRAPLSYGYTF. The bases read TGTGCCAGCAGGGCACCCTTATCCTATGGCTACACCTTC.